This is a list of T cell receptor beta chains from one sample in a study of PD-L1 blockade in urothelial cancer. Some clones are missing from TCRdb's copy, which holds only in-frame ones; the method was immunoSEQ multiplex PCR. This repertoire shows more than 15,000 clones, approximately 90% found once; its top ten account for just under 6%. Sequences were derived from PBMCs, sampled around atezolizumab (anti-PD-L1) treatment. The receptors were sampled from a man aged 50-60 years with urothelial cancer. CDR3s include the opening cysteine and the closing phenylalanine or tryptophan. The D gene is left open where the match is weak. Not every row has a clone size; where given, it reads once, few, many or a size class.

TRBJ2-7	NA	NA	TRBV18	TGTGCCAGCTCACCAAAACAAGGAACTAACTACGAGCAGTACTTC	CASSPKQGTNYEQYF
TRBJ2-4	TRBD2	NA	TRBV2	TGTGCCAGCACCGGGACTAGCGGGAGAGACAAAAACATTCAGTACTTC	CASTGTSGRDKNIQYF
TRBJ2-3	TRBD2	NA	TRBV19	TGTGCCAGTTCCCCTGGGAGGGGCACAGATACGCAGTATTTT	CASSPGRGTDTQYF
TRBJ2-3	TRBD2	NA	TRBV2	TGTGCCAGCAGTGCCCGTTGGGGCGGGGGGACAGATACGCAGTATTTT	CASSARWGGGTDTQYF
TRBJ1-2	NA	NA	TRBV6-6	TGTGCCAGCAGTACGGGGTTTGGCTACACCTTC	CASSTGFGYTF
TRBJ1-1	NA	NA	TRBV28	TGTGCCAGCAGTCCACTCTCCCGTGGGGCAGGCACTGAAGCTTTCTTT	CASSPLSRGAGTEAFF
TRBJ2-1	NA	once	TRBV14	TGTGCCAGCAGCTCATGGGATAACCACGGGGATGAGCAGTTCTTC	CASSSWDNHGDEQFF
TRBJ2-3	TRBD2	NA	TRBV9	TGTGCCAGCAGCACTAGCGGGGGTGTTAGCACAGATACGCAGTATTTT	CASSTSGGVSTDTQYF
TRBJ2-7	TRBD1	NA	TRBV27	TGTGCCAGGGGAACAGGGGGCTCGAGGAGAAGGGCCTACGAGCAGTACTTC	CARGTGGSRRRAYEQYF
TRBJ2-7	NA	NA	TRBV25-1	TGTGCCAGCAGTGACCCAGACTGGTTTGGGCAGTACTTC	CASSDPDWFGQYF
TRBJ1-1	TRBD1	NA	TRBV5-6	TGTGCCAGCAGCTTGGAGGGACAGCTAAACACTGAAGCTTTCTTT	CASSLEGQLNTEAFF
TRBJ2-7	NA	NA	TRBV6-5	TGTGCCAGCAGTTACTCTATGCCGGGACATACTTACGAGCAGTACTTC	CASSYSMPGHTYEQYF
TRBJ1-1	NA	NA	TRBV7-8	TGTGCCAGCAGCTTAGGCAGAGCGGGGGGCCAATCCACTGAAGCTTTCTTT	CASSLGRAGGQSTEAFF
TRBJ2-7	NA	NA	TRBV5-4	TGTGCCACCCTTTCGAGTAACTCCTACGAGCAGTACTTC	CATLSSNSYEQYF
TRBJ2-1	TRBD2	NA	TRBV6-6	TGTGCCAGCAGTCTAGGACTAGCGGGAACTGAGCAGTTCTTC	CASSLGLAGTEQFF
TRBJ1-2	NA	NA	TRBV9	TGTGCCAGCAGCCTCCAGGCGTATGGCTACACCTTC	CASSLQAYGYTF
TRBJ2-7	NA	NA	TRBV6-5	TGTGCCAGCAGTTACAACGAAGCGGACGAGCAGTACTTC	CASSYNEADEQYF
TRBJ2-7	TRBD1	NA	TRBV6-5	TGTGCCAGCAGTTCGCCGGGACAGAAACGCGAGCAGTACTTC	CASSSPGQKREQYF
TRBJ2-3	NA	NA	TRBV5-1	TGCGCCAGCAGCTTGGGGACTAGCACAGATACGCAGTATTTT	CASSLGTSTDTQYF
TRBJ2-1	NA	NA	TRBV7-6	TGTGCCAGCAGCTTAATATTCGGTGATGAGCAGTTCTTC	CASSLIFGDEQFF
TRBJ2-1	TRBD1	NA	TRBV18	TGTGCCAGCTCACCCCTAACAGGGGGTTGGAATGAGCAGTTCTTC	CASSPLTGGWNEQFF
TRBJ1-4	NA	NA	TRBV30	TGTGCCTGGGAGCCGAGAGGTGAAAAACTGTTTTTT	CAWEPRGEKLFF
TRBJ2-5	TRBD1	few	TRBV6-1	TGTGCCAGCAGTCCTAGGACAGGGCCAGAGACCCAGTACTTC	CASSPRTGPETQYF
TRBJ2-2	NA	NA	TRBV9	TGTGCCAGCAGCGAGCAGGGCCCCGGGGAGCTGTTTTTT	CASSEQGPGELFF
TRBJ2-5	NA	NA	TRBV18	TGTGCCAGCTCTGGGCGAAACCAAGAGACCCAGTACTTC	CASSGRNQETQYF
TRBJ1-5	NA	NA	TRBV18	TGTGCCAGCTCACCGTGGACTGGCGAGCCCCAGCATTTT	CASSPWTGEPQHF
TRBJ2-3	TRBD2	NA	TRBV11-3	TGTGCCAGCAGCCCCCGGACTAGCGGGGCTGGCACAGATACGCAGTATTTT	CASSPRTSGAGTDTQYF
TRBJ2-1	TRBD2	once	TRBV5-6	TGTGCCAGCAGCTCCCTAGCGGGGGCCAGGGTCAATGAGCAGTTCTTC	CASSSLAGARVNEQFF
TRBJ2-3	TRBD2	NA	TRBV7-3	TGTGCCAGCAGCTCGGGACTAGCCTACACAGATACGCAGTATTTT	CASSSGLAYTDTQYF
TRBJ2-1	TRBD2	few	TRBV27	TGTGCCAGTCGCCCGGGCGGGGGGCTTTACAATGAGCAGTTCTTC	CASRPGGGLYNEQFF
TRBJ2-7	NA	NA	TRBV5-5	TGTGCCAGCAGCTTGGGGTTAGTTGAGGAGACCTACGAGCAGTACTTC	CASSLGLVEETYEQYF
TRBJ2-7	TRBD1	NA	TRBV27	TGTGCCAGCAGTTTACGGGCATTTAGGGACAGCGGCGAGCAGTACTTC	CASSLRAFRDSGEQYF
TRBJ1-1	NA	NA	TRBV11-2	TGTGCCAGCAGCTTGCACAGGCTGGGGAACACTGAAGCTTTCTTT	CASSLHRLGNTEAFF
TRBJ2-7	TRBD1	NA	TRBV15	TGTGCCACCAGCAGGGGACAGGGGTCCGACGAGCAGTACTTC	CATSRGQGSDEQYF
TRBJ2-7	NA	NA	TRBV15	TGTGCCACCAGCCAGGGAGGAGACTACGAGCAGTACTTC	CATSQGGDYEQYF
TRBJ1-2	TRBD1	NA	TRBV30	TGTGCCTGGAGTCGTCAGGGGGTTAATGGCTACACCTTC	CAWSRQGVNGYTF
TRBJ2-7	NA	few	TRBV10-3	TGTGCCACGGCCCCGGGGAGCTCCTACGAGCAGTACTTC	CATAPGSSYEQYF
TRBJ2-2	NA	NA	TRBV27	TGTGCCAGCAGTTTACTGAGGGGGGGCAGGGCCGGGGAGCTGTTTTTT	CASSLLRGGRAGELFF
TRBJ1-5	NA	NA	TRBV11-2	TGTGCCAGCAGCTTAGGGGCAGGGGGCAATCAGCCCCAGCATTTT	CASSLGAGGNQPQHF
TRBJ2-3	NA	NA	TRBV15	TGTGCCACCAGCAGTGGTCTAACTCGCACAGATACGCAGTATTTT	CATSSGLTRTDTQYF
TRBJ2-2	NA	NA	TRBV25-1	TGTGCCAGCACCTCCATGAGTAGCTCCGGGGAGCTGTTTTTT	CASTSMSSSGELFF
TRBJ1-2	NA	NA	TRBV6-1	TGTGCCAGCAGTGATTGGGGCCAGTCCTATGGCTACACCTTC	CASSDWGQSYGYTF
TRBJ2-5	TRBD2	once	TRBV2	TGTGCCAGCAGTATGGCGGGAGTGGAGACCCAGTACTTC	CASSMAGVETQYF
TRBJ2-7	NA	NA	TRBV27	TGTGCCACCGGGGGAGCCTACGAGCAGTACTTC	CATGGAYEQYF
TRBJ1-1	TRBD1	NA	TRBV27	TGTGCCAGCACGCGACAGGGCGAGAACACTGAAGCTTTCTTT	CASTRQGENTEAFF
TRBJ1-1	NA	NA	TRBV29-1	TGCAGCGTTGTGACAGAGAGGAACACTGAAGCTTTCTTT	CSVVTERNTEAFF
TRBJ2-7	NA	NA	TRBV10-1	TGCGCCAGCCCTAGGGCCAGGGGTAACCACGAGCAGTACTTC	CASPRARGNHEQYF
TRBJ2-3	TRBD2	NA	TRBV5-5	TGTGCCAGCAGCAGGACTAGGGACGCAGATACGCAGTATTTT	CASSRTRDADTQYF
TRBJ2-7	TRBD2	NA	TRBV7-8	TGTGCCAGCAGCCTAACCGGGACTATTATTTTAGAGCAGTACTTC	CASSLTGTIILEQYF